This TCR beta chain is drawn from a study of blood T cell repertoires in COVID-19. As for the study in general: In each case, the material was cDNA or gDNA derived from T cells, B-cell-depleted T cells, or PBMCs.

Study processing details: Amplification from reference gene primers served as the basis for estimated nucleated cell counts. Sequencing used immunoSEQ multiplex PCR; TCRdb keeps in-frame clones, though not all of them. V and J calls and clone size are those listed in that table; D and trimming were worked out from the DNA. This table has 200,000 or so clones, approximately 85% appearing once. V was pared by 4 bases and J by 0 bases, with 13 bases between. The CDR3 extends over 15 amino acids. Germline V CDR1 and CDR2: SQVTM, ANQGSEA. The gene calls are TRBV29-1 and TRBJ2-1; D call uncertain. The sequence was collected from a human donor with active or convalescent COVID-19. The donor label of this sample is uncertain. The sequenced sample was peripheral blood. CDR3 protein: CSVGGRLDSYNEQFF. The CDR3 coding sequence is TGCAGCGTTGGTGGTAGGCTAGACTCCTACAATGAGCAGTTCTTC.